This is a list of T cell receptor beta chains from one sample in a study of identical twins. MiXCR was run by TCRdb on the 5' RACE reads, yielding one entry per CDR3 protein. The table lists some 200,000 distinct CDR3 sequences, more than 6.5% of them singletons. The same data also contributed to another study, on yellow fever vaccine responses in identical twins.

Input material: memory (CD45RO+) T cells sorted from blood. The receptor source for this set is a woman under 30 in good health. The CDR3 runs from the conserved cysteine through the conserved F or W. A D gene is named only where the DNA matches it firmly. The size entry is marked missing in some rows and otherwise reads once, few, many or a size class.

v_gene,len,j_gene,abundance,d_gene,CDR3aa,CDR3nt
TRBV27,15,TRBJ2-3,many,TRBD1,CASSPQGIPTDTQYF,TGTGCCAGCAGTCCACAGGGGATACCCACAGATACGCAGTATTTT
TRBV12-3/TRBV12-4,19,TRBJ2-4,few,TRBD1,CASTPGTGGSDLAKNIQYF,TGTGCCAGCACCCCCGGGACAGGGGGATCCGACCTAGCCAAAAACATTCAGTACTTC
TRBV6-5,9,TRBJ1-6,many,-,CASGTPLHF,TGTGCCAGCGGCACACCCCTCCACTTT
TRBV5-1,18,TRBJ2-5,many,TRBD2,CASSLVSSGRGGQETQYF,TGCGCCAGCAGCTTGGTGTCTAGCGGGAGAGGGGGACAAGAGACCCAGTACTTC
TRBV14,15,TRBJ2-3,-,-,CASSLQVPGTDTQYF,TGTGCCAGCAGCCTACAGGTCCCCGGGACAGATACGCAGTATTTT
TRBV30,13,TRBJ1-6,-,-,CAWSRSQQFTLHF,TGTGCCTGGAGTAGGAGTCAGCAATTCACCCTCCACTTT
TRBV25-1,16,TRBJ2-1,many,-,CASSEHAGAFYNEQFF,TGTGCCAGCAGTGAACACGCAGGGGCCTTCTACAATGAGCAGTTCTTC
TRBV9,14,TRBJ2-3,many,TRBD2,CASSPTGGADTQYF,TGTGCCAGCAGCCCAACGGGAGGGGCAGATACGCAGTATTTT
TRBV7-9,13,TRBJ1-5,-,-,CASSLAINQPQHF,TGTGCCAGCAGCTTAGCGATCAATCAGCCCCAGCATTTT
TRBV6-1,15,TRBJ1-5,many,TRBD1,CASSEAGQQNQPQHF,TGTGCCAGCAGTGAAGCGGGACAGCAGAATCAGCCCCAGCATTTT
TRBV18,14,TRBJ2-3,-,-,CASSPPWDTDTQYF,TGTGCCAGCTCACCACCGTGGGACACAGATACGCAGTATTTT
TRBV7-9,12,TRBJ2-4,many,-,CASSFDSNIQYF,TGTGCCAGCAGCTTTGACAGCAACATTCAGTACTTC
TRBV6-4,14,TRBJ2-2,few,TRBD2,CASSGSGTTGELFF,TGTGCCAGCAGTGGTAGCGGGACCACCGGGGAGCTGTTTTTT
TRBV7-2,13,TRBJ2-7,few,-,CASSLNPGSEQYF,TGTGCCAGCAGCTTAAATCCGGGATCCGAGCAGTACTTC
TRBV28,14,TRBJ2-7,few,TRBD2,CASSLGLASYEQYF,TGTGCCAGCAGCCTTGGACTAGCCTCCTACGAGCAGTACTTC
TRBV3-1,14,TRBJ2-7,few,-,CASSQVGVTYEQYF,TGTGCCAGCAGCCAAGTGGGGGTAACCTACGAGCAGTACTTC
TRBV20-1,14,TRBJ2-3,few,-,CSAGLQSGVDTQYF,TGCAGTGCTGGACTCCAATCCGGGGTCGATACGCAGTATTTT
TRBV7-2,13,TRBJ2-1,few,-,CASSPPPDYEQFF,TGTGCCAGCAGCCCCCCGCCGGACTATGAGCAGTTCTTC
TRBV5-8,15,TRBJ2-4,-,-,CASSLGVLAKNIQYF,TGTGCCAGCAGCTTGGGGGTTCTAGCCAAAAACATTCAGTACTTC
TRBV5-5,16,TRBJ1-4,-,-,CASSPAPSGVGEKLFF,TGTGCCAGCAGCCCGGCCCCGTCAGGGGTCGGAGAAAAACTGTTTTTT
TRBV7-2,15,TRBJ2-1,-,TRBD1,CASSLGTGGTNEQFF,TGTGCCAGCAGCCTCGGGACAGGGGGGACCAATGAGCAGTTCTTC
TRBV11-1,16,TRBJ2-7,-,-,CASSFESQGGSYEQYF,TGTGCCAGCAGCTTCGAGTCACAGGGAGGTTCCTACGAGCAGTACTTC
TRBV7-2,16,TRBJ1-5,few,TRBD1,CASSLEGQQGNQPQHF,TGTGCCAGCAGCTTAGAGGGCCAACAGGGGAATCAGCCCCAGCATTTT
TRBV19,12,TRBJ2-1,-,-,CASSTQGGGQFF,TGTGCCAGTAGTACCCAGGGTGGTGGGCAGTTCTTC
TRBV12-3/TRBV12-4,12,TRBJ2-2,many,-,CASGPGGRELFF,TGTGCCAGCGGCCCCGGGGGTAGGGAGCTGTTTTTT
TRBV12-3/TRBV12-4,15,TRBJ2-4,many,-,CASTLFAQAKNIQYF,TGTGCCAGCACTCTGTTCGCACAGGCCAAAAACATTCAGTACTTC
TRBV20-1,12,TRBJ1-2,-,-,CSARTANYGYTF,TGCAGTGCTAGAACGGCTAACTATGGCTACACCTTC
TRBV7-8,14,TRBJ1-1,many,-,CASSRPGTGTEAFF,TGTGCCAGCAGTCGACCTGGGACTGGCACTGAAGCTTTCTTT
TRBV24-1,18,TRBJ2-5,few,-,CATSDFMSDREAVETQYF,TGTGCCACCAGTGATTTCATGAGTGACAGGGAGGCGGTAGAGACCCAGTACTTC
TRBV30,14,TRBJ2-3,few,TRBD2,CARRVAGSTDTQYF,TGTGCCCGGAGGGTAGCGGGGAGCACAGATACGCAGTATTTT
TRBV29-1,11,TRBJ2-7,few,-,CSVEQFYEQYF,TGCAGCGTTGAACAGTTCTACGAGCAGTACTTC
TRBV29-1,11,TRBJ2-7,few,-,CSVLWGNEQYF,TGCAGCGTATTGTGGGGGAACGAGCAGTACTTC
TRBV12-3/TRBV12-4,14,TRBJ1-5,few,TRBD1,CASTKGQPNQPQHF,TGTGCCAGCACCAAGGGACAGCCGAATCAGCCCCAGCATTTT
TRBV5-5,14,TRBJ1-5,few,TRBD1,CASSATGDNQPQHF,TGTGCCAGCAGCGCTACAGGGGACAATCAGCCCCAGCATTTT
TRBV25-1,15,TRBJ2-5,many,-,CASSEITGKRETQYF,TGTGCCAGCAGTGAGATCACAGGGAAGCGGGAGACCCAGTACTTC
TRBV12-3/TRBV12-4,14,TRBJ1-1,many,-,CASSLGGWGTEAFF,TGTGCCAGCAGTTTAGGGGGCTGGGGCACTGAAGCTTTCTTT
TRBV7-9,14,TRBJ2-7,-,TRBD2,CASSPLGGGDEQYF,TGTGCCAGCAGCCCGCTAGGTGGGGGGGACGAGCAGTACTTC